Below, 17 T cell receptor beta chains from the same sample are listed, as sequenced in a study of neurological immune-mediated disorders. TCRdb processed the 5' RACE reads anew with MiXCR; each CDR3 protein has one entry. The repertoire holds approximately 30,000 distinct CDR3 sequences, 20% to 25% seen once, with 16% in the top ten. Specimen: PBMCs. These receptors were obtained from a woman aged 55-69 years in good health.

This clonotype was picked up many times. The V and J genes are TRBV7-2 and TRBJ1-2; D is possibly TRBD1 (5 bases). The germline V gene has CDR1 SGHTA and CDR2 FQGNSA. There are 15 residues in the CDR3. With 0 bases removed from V and 3 bases from J, the gap between germline ends came to 11 bases. The CDR3 is CASSLAGEVDYGYTF. The CDR3 DNA follows: TGTGCCAGCAGCTTAGCAGGGGAGGTCGACTATGGCTACACCTTC.

Many counts were recorded for this clonotype. The chain carries TRBV6-2 or TRBV6-3 and TRBJ2-4, with D hard to call. Trimming took 7 bases from V and 9 from J, leaving 13 bases between them. The length of the CDR3 is 12 residues. From germline, CDR1 is MNHEY and CDR2 SVGEGT. CDR3 amino acids: CASNSPGRIQYF. CDR3 DNA sequence: TGTGCCAGCAATTCCCCCGGCCGCATTCAGTACTTC.

This clonotype showed up many times. This sequence joins TRBV28 and TRBJ2-7; TRBD1 agrees at 9 bases. CDR3 length: 16 residues. Germline loops: CDR1 MDHEN, CDR2 SYDVKM. Germline trimming cut 8 bases from V and 0 bases from J; bases unmatched to any gene: 11. The CDR3 reads CASGGQGLMVSYEQYF. CDR3 coding DNA: TGTGCCAGCGGTGGACAGGGGCTTATGGTCTCCTACGAGCAGTACTTC.

In this sample, this clonotype turned up many times. The chain couples TRBV5-5 to TRBJ1-5; weak D call: TRBD1 (6 bases). V dropped 0 bases and J dropped 5 bases, with 9 bases sitting between them. The CDR3 has 14 amino acids. Germline V gene lookup returns CDR1 SGHKS and CDR2 YYEKEE (reference sequence). The CDR3 sequence is CASSLERGDQPQHF. The CDR3 DNA reads as TGTGCCAGCAGCTTGGAGAGGGGGGATCAGCCCCAGCATTTT.

For this clonotype: An end of the junction does not agree with germline; a read error may underlie this. The chain uses TRBV20-1 and TRBJ2-5; the D is unclear. The CDR3 has 14 amino acids. Germline V CDR1 and CDR2: DFQATT, SNEGSKA (reference sequence). CDR3 nucleotides: TGCAGTCCTAGTCGTGGCCTATCAAAAGAGACCCAGTACTTC. Translation gives CSPSRGLSKETQYF.

The chain is built from TRBV28 and TRBJ2-5; D unclear. Trimming took off 9 bases at V and 8 bases at J, with 7 bases between the two ends. CDR1 and CDR2 (germline): MDHEN, SYDVKM. The CDR3 loop spans 9 amino acids. CDR3 nucleotide sequence: TGTGCCAGGCCCGGTACCCAGTACTTC. Its translation is CARPGTQYF.

This clonotype was detected many times. The rearrangement uses TRBV20-1 and TRBJ2-5; tentative D call: TRBD2 (6 bases). There are 16 residues in the CDR3. Trimming left V 4 bases short and J 5 bases short, with 23 bases between. Germline V lookup: CDR1 DFQATT, CDR2 SNEGSKA (reference sequence). CDR3 DNA: TGCAGTGCTACCTACCTAGCGTTCTCAAAGGGCGAGACCCAGTACTTC. It translates to CSATYLAFSKGETQYF.

This clonotype was detected ten times or more. CDR3: CASSREGRAGGHGNEQFF. DNA for the CDR3: TGCGCCAGCAGCCGGGAGGGTCGGGCGGGGGGGCATGGCAATGAGCAGTTCTTC. The rearrangement uses TRBV5-1 and TRBJ2-1; TRBD2 matches 9 bases. This CDR3 is built from 18 residues. With V trimmed by 4 bases and J by 6 bases, 17 bases remained unmatched. Germline V CDR1 and CDR2: SGHRS, YFSETQ. Drawing the rest from reference TRBV5-1 and TRBJ2-1, the complete variable domain is KAGVTQTPRYLIKTRGQQVTLSCSPISGHRSVSWYQQTPGQGLQFLFEYFSETQRNKGNFPGRFSGRQFSNSRSEMNVSTLELGDSALYLCASSREGRAGGHGNEQFFGPGTRLTVL.

The rearrangement uses TRBV4-1 and TRBJ1-1; TRBD1 might be the D (6 bases). The CDR3 runs 15 residues. The germline V gene encodes CDR1 MGHRA and CDR2 YSYEKL. With 1 base removed from V and 1 base from J, the gap between germline ends came to 10 bases. For the CDR3, the DNA is TGCGCCAGCAGCCAAGGTAGGGACAAGAACACTGAAGCTTTCTTT. This gives the protein CASSQGRDKNTEAFF.

Concerning this clonotype itself: An end of the junction does not agree with germline; a read error may underlie this. The chain has TRBV20-1 and TRBJ1-2; D unresolved. This CDR3 comprises 17 residues. Germline CDR1 and CDR2: DFQATT and SNEGSKA (reference sequence). DNA for the CDR3: TGCTGTGCTAGAGACCGGGGATTGGTCGGGTTAGCTCATGGCTACACCTTC. This gives the protein CCARDRGLVGLAHGYTF.

This clonotype has at least ten counts. The chain carries TRBV2 and TRBJ2-7; a weak D match, TRBD1 (5 bases). Germline V gene sequence: CDR1 SNHLY, CDR2 FYNNEI. The CDR3 totals 12 residues. Trimming pared 11 bases from V and 5 bases from J, leaving 16 bases between. The CDR3 bases are TGTGCCTCCAGCTTGGAAGGGGACGAGCAGTACTTC. Translation: CASSLEGDEQYF.

This clonotype was counted many times. The rearrangement joins TRBV20-1 to TRBJ2-1, with a tentative D call TRBD2 (6 bases). This CDR3 is 15 amino acids long. Trimming removed 1 base from V and 4 bases from J, with 14 bases in between. Germline V gene data show CDR1 as DFQATT and CDR2 as SNEGSKA (reference sequence). The CDR3 DNA follows: TGCAGTGCTAGAGCAGGGACTGGACATTACAATGAGCAGTTCTTC. This sequence encodes CSARAGTGHYNEQFF.

The CDR3 DNA sequence: TGTGCCAGCAGCTTAGAGGAAGGGTCCTACCAGTACTTC. This sequence encodes CASSLEEGSYQYF. This sequence joins TRBV7-6 and TRBJ2-7, with D unclear. The V gene lost 1 base and the J gene lost 10 bases, with 14 bases spanning the gap. Germline lookup yields CDR1 SGHVS and CDR2 FNYEAQ. The CDR3 is made up of 13 amino acids.

The table lists this clonotype with many counts. The J gene is TRBJ2-3, the V gene TRBV5-1; 12 bases align to TRBD2. Unmatched junction bases numbered 5, after V lost 2 bases and J lost 4 bases. The CDR3 runs 16 residues. Germline CDR1 and CDR2: SGHRS and YFSETQ. CDR3 loop: CASSFERLAGADTQYF. The DNA for the CDR3 is TGCGCCAGCAGCTTCGAGAGACTAGCGGGAGCAGATACGCAGTATTTT.

This clonotype has at least ten counts. This rearrangement joins TRBV5-1 to TRBJ2-5, with 11 bases matching TRBD2. Trimming cost V 7 bases and J 2 bases; bases outside gene matches: 13. Germline V lookup: CDR1 SGHRS, CDR2 YFSETQ. The CDR3 loop spans 17 amino acids. The CDR3 DNA sequence: TGCGCCAGCGGTTCACCGGGACTAGCGGTTTCACAAGAGACCCAGTACTTC. It encodes CASGSPGLAVSQETQYF.

This clonotype was detected ten times or more. This chain joins TRBV9 and TRBJ2-5; 7 bases agree with TRBD1. Germline V gene sequence: CDR1 SGDLS, CDR2 YYNGEE. V dropped 2 bases and J dropped 4; count of bases not matched to a gene: 5. The CDR3 loop spans 14 amino acids. The CDR3 bases are TGTGCCAGCAGCGTCAACAGGGGTTCAGAGACCCAGTACTTC. Translation gives CASSVNRGSETQYF.

The table lists this clonotype with many counts. This chain connects TRBV10-3 to TRBJ2-3; 7 bases are shared with TRBD2. J lost 2 bases, V lost 8 bases, and 1 base had no gene match. Germline CDR1 is ENHRY and CDR2 is SYGVKD. The CDR3 covers 12 residues. CDR3 DNA: TGTGCCATCGGGGGGGACACAGATACGCAGTATTTT. It specifies CAIGGDTDTQYF.